This TCR beta chain derives from a study of blood T cell repertoires in COVID-19. Study information: Whether acute or convalescent, the COVID-19 samples came from the United States, Italy and Spain. From T cells, B-cell-depleted T cells, or PBMCs came the material, which was cDNA or gDNA.

Trimming cost V 4 bases and J 7 bases; bases outside gene matches: 10. The CDR3 is made up of 14 amino acids. Germline-derived CDR1 and CDR2 are SGHNT and YYREEE (reference sequence). This clone was recorded a few times. Methods used by the authors: Cell counts per sample came from amplifying reference gene primers. Here immunoSEQ multiplex PCR was the method, and the copy in TCRdb shows in-frame clones only, minus some. Clone size and V and J calls were adopted from that table, with D and trimming inferred from the DNA. Of about 75,000 clones listed, roughly 84% are singletons. Sequencing was carried out using peripheral blood. The clonotype originates from a woman between 50 and 59 years old with acute or convalescent COVID-19. V and J are TRBV5-4 and TRBJ2-7; 8 nucleotides match TRBD2. The CDR3, as DNA: TGTGCCAGCAGCCTAAGTTCGACTAGCGCAGAGCAGTACTTC. Translation: CASSLSSTSAEQYF. The full variable domain, with the rest looked up from reference TRBV5-4 and TRBJ2-7, is ETGVTQSPTHLIKTRGQQVTLRCSSQSGHNTVSWYQQALGQGPQFIFQYYREEENGRGNFPPRFSGLQFPNYSSELNVNALELDDSALYLCASSLSSTSAEQYFGPGTRLTVT.